This TCR beta chain stems from a study of blood T cell repertoires in COVID-19. The overall study: PBMCs, B-cell-depleted T cells, or T cells provided the cDNA or gDNA that made up the material.

Everyone who took part was 18 to 89 years old, and they came from about 25 US areas. As originally analysed: Cell counts per sample came from amplifying reference gene primers. Libraries were prepared by immunoSEQ multiplex PCR; TCRdb keeps only in-frame clonotypes and omits some of them. The V and J calls and clone size are taken from that table; D and trimming were inferred from the DNA. Seen here are 430,000 or so clones, approximately 87% observed once, and the top ten hold about 2%. The clonotype comes from a woman in her thirties or forties who had recovered from COVID-19. The material sequenced was PBMCs or T cells enriched from blood (not recorded which).

CDR3 in DNA: TGCGCCAGCAGCCAAGCATCAGGGGGAAACAACTATGGCTACACCTTC. This gives the protein CASSQASGGNNYGYTF. V and J are TRBV4-3 and TRBJ1-2, with 7 positions matching TRBD1. V lost 1 base and J lost 2; bases outside the gene matches: 7. CDR3 size: 16 residues. Germline lookup yields CDR1 LGHNA and CDR2 YSLEER.